This is a list of T cell receptor beta chains from one sample in a study of CD8 T cells in ankylosing spondylitis. TCRdb re-analysed the 5' RACE reads in MiXCR, keeping a single row per CDR3 protein. The sample has about 440,000 distinct CDR3 sequences; about 15% are singletons. The sample was blood, either unsorted or a sorted T cell fraction (not recorded which). The receptors derive from a male donor with ankylosing spondylitis. Both conserved end residues are part of each CDR3. A D gene is named only where the DNA matches it firmly.

NA	TRBV9	TRBJ2-2	CASSVDYDTGELFF
TRBD2	TRBV6-2/TRBV6-3	TRBJ2-3	CASARLAGTFTDTQYF
NA	TRBV12-3/TRBV12-4	TRBJ2-4	CASSVRAAAKNIQYF
TRBD1	TRBV2	TRBJ1-1	CASEGQGRTEAFF
NA	TRBV25-1	TRBJ2-3	CASSEWADSTDTQYF
TRBD2	TRBV28	TRBJ2-2	CASQRPGLISTGELFF
TRBD1	TRBV2	TRBJ2-5	CASRRGTEETQYF
TRBD1	TRBV27	TRBJ2-1	CASSLGDRVGREQFF
NA	TRBV9	TRBJ2-2	CASSVDKNTGELFF
NA	TRBV14	TRBJ1-2	CASSQASRANYGYTF
NA	TRBV7-9	TRBJ1-4	CASRGAPGEKLFF
NA	TRBV5-1	TRBJ1-4	CASSSRGTGNEKLFF
NA	TRBV7-9	TRBJ1-1	CASSLAGLAGTEAFF
NA	TRBV27	TRBJ1-1	CASSFQGPDTEAFF
NA	TRBV14	TRBJ1-1	CASSQAQDTEAFF
NA	TRBV12-3/TRBV12-4	TRBJ2-7	CASSFPTLDGRYEQYF
NA	TRBV24-1	TRBJ2-7	CATSDPSDLGEQYF
NA	TRBV2	TRBJ2-2	CASSDDGGELFF
TRBD2	TRBV20-1	TRBJ2-1	CSAMYSGRAYNEQFF
NA	TRBV11-3	TRBJ2-3	CASSLTGSTDTQYF
NA	TRBV12-3/TRBV12-4	TRBJ1-2	CASSFLGRPNYGYTF
NA	TRBV29-1	TRBJ1-1	CSGELTQNTEAFF
NA	TRBV3-1	TRBJ1-1	CASSQFGLNTEAFF
NA	TRBV4-1	TRBJ1-3	CASSQDGTGPLSGNTIYF
NA	TRBV12-3/TRBV12-4	TRBJ1-4	CASQGAGGFEKLFF
NA	TRBV20-1	TRBJ2-1	CSARAGRRLDNEQFF
NA	TRBV7-2	TRBJ1-1	CASSVREGTEAFF
NA	TRBV6-5	TRBJ1-5	CASSYNARQPQHF
NA	TRBV3-1	TRBJ1-2	CASSRGSDNYGCTF
NA	TRBV6-1	TRBJ2-6	CASTTSGANVLTF
NA	TRBV15	TRBJ1-1	CATSNRNTEAFF
NA	TRBV10-3	TRBJ2-7	CAISEGPPYEQYF
NA	TRBV7-2	TRBJ2-4	CASSQHLIAKNIQYF
TRBD1	TRBV6-1	TRBJ1-2	CASSTGQGANYGYTF
NA	TRBV11-2	TRBJ1-1	CASSLGLGWGNTEAFF
NA	TRBV11-2	TRBJ2-7	CASSSEMAGRAIGREQYF
NA	TRBV12-3/TRBV12-4	TRBJ1-5	CASSSQSSPNQPQHF
NA	TRBV28	TRBJ2-7	CASSSSDVSYEQYF
NA	TRBV4-3	TRBJ1-6	CASSQDMGESPLHF
TRBD1	TRBV12-3/TRBV12-4	TRBJ2-1	CASSLDRGHYNEQFF
TRBD2	TRBV7-9	TRBJ2-3	CASSLGGDDTQYF
NA	TRBV11-2	TRBJ1-1	CASSFTTQRSNTEAFF
NA	TRBV28	TRBJ1-6	CASSLIALGAGRPLHF
TRBD1	TRBV12-5	TRBJ1-1	CASGQSGQMNTEAFF
TRBD1	TRBV20-1	TRBJ2-4	CSARDSGQGVKNIQYF
NA	TRBV4-3	TRBJ1-2	CASSQGTGLNYGYTF
NA	TRBV28	TRBJ2-1	CASSSLGEALYNEQFF
NA	TRBV2	TRBJ1-4	CASRDDRAGGEKLFF